This T cell receptor (beta chain) was observed in a study of T-cell memory formation after mild COVID-19. Per the germline V gene, CDR1 is MNHNS and CDR2 is SASEGT. This CDR3 has 12 residues. V was clipped by 7 bases and J by 5 bases, with 11 bases between them. This clonotype showed up just a few times. What it binds is unknown. The authors produced TCR alpha and TCR beta cDNA libraries with sample barcodes and UMIs by 5'RACE using constant-segment primers. MiXCR was run by TCRdb on the 5' RACE reads, yielding one entry per CDR3 protein. Here the sample spans over 250,000 distinct CDR3 sequences, 15% being singletons. General observations from the study: Pre-infection memory carried some responding clones, suggesting that cross-reactive memory joined.

The chain joins TRBV6-1 to TRBJ1-2; D unclear. This receptor was identified in a man between 18 and 35 years old who had mild COVID-19 (a few samples of this study predate the infection). Cell type and time point are not known. The sequenced material came from PBMCs or a T cell subset sorted from them (not recorded which). The CDR3 DNA sequence: TGTGCCAGCACTCTGGGGAAATATGGCTACACCTTC. Residues: CASTLGKYGYTF.